This note documents a single TCR beta chain sequence. The data derive from a study of OX40 agonist ivuxolimab in advanced cancers. At the level of the study: Subjects had a mean age of about 60 years, with a range of about 23 to 79; around 80% were male.

Libraries were prepared by immunoSEQ multiplex PCR; TCRdb keeps only in-frame clonotypes and omits some of them. The data contain approximately 50,000 clones, approximately 80% of them singletons. CDR1 is MNHEY and CDR2 is SMNVEV in the germline V gene (reference sequence). Trimming took 5 bases from V and 1 from J, leaving 5 bases between them. The CDR3 runs to 13 residues. The sequence was collected from an adult with an advanced solid tumor such as melanoma, head and neck, liver or kidney cancer. The sequenced sample was CD4+ or CD8+ T cells sorted from blood, obtained in a trial of the OX40 agonist ivuxolimab. The chain combines TRBV27 with TRBJ2-2; D unclear. Here the CDR3 DNA reads TGTGCCAGCAGTCCTAGGAACACCGGGGAGCTGTTTTTT. It codes for CASSPRNTGELFF.